The following is a T cell receptor (beta chain) sequence with its context. As yet, its antigen is unknown. The data originate from a study of T cell responses to AZD1222 COVID-19 vaccine. Regarding the study as a whole: There were repertoire samples only from the period after the peak T cell response. Seropositive status at baseline applied to only six AZD1222 recipients. Donor demographics were predominantly white British with a female majority; clonal diversity may be underestimated.

Data came from immunoSEQ multiplex PCR; TCRdb stores just in-frame clones and leaves some out. Counted here are 130,000 to 150,000 clones, roughly 90% occurring once; the ten biggest clones make up approximately 6%. The sample was peripheral blood, taken on day 0 of AZD1222 vaccination. This receptor was identified in an adult in good health.

The CDR3: CASSAGLAGAGGELFF. CDR3 sequence (DNA): TGCGCCAGCAGCGCCGGACTAGCGGGAGCGGGCGGGGAGCTGTTTTTT. The chain is built from TRBV5-1 and TRBJ2-2; 13 nucleotides agree with TRBD2. This CDR3 comprises 16 residues. Losses at the gene ends were 4 bases for V and 7 bases for J; bases not matched to a gene: 7. Germline V gives CDR1 SGHRS, CDR2 YFSETQ. Drawing the rest from reference TRBV5-1 and TRBJ2-2, the complete variable domain is KAGVTQTPRYLIKTRGQQVTLSCSPISGHRSVSWYQQTPGQGLQFLFEYFSETQRNKGNFPGRFSGRQFSNSRSEMNVSTLELGDSALYLCASSAGLAGAGGELFFGEGSRLTVL.